The rows below give T cell receptor beta chains drawn from one sample of a study of Ad26.COV2.S vaccination and SARS-CoV-2 variants. Profiled with immunoSEQ multiplex PCR; TCRdb holds only in-frame clones, not every one. The sample holds 240,000 or so clones; 85% to 90% are singletons and the top ten take about 10%. Sequenced here: peripheral blood, sampled in a trial of Ad26.COV2.S vaccine versus placebo. The receptors were sampled from a person aged 18-60 years who received the Ad26.COV2.S COVID-19 vaccine or a placebo. CDR3s include the opening cysteine and the closing phenylalanine or tryptophan. The D gene is left open where the match is weak. Clone size is stated in some rows and not others, as once, few, many or a class when expanded.

D,length,J,size,V,DNA,CDR3
TRBD1,14,TRBJ1-1,NA,TRBV7-9,TGTGCCAGCAGCTTAGCCGGGACAGGGGGCGAAGCTTTCTTT,CASSLAGTGGEAFF
NA,14,TRBJ2-2,NA,TRBV7-2,TGTGCCAGCAGCTTAGGAGCTAGTAGCCGGGAGCTGTTTTTT,CASSLGASSRELFF
NA,14,TRBJ2-5,NA,TRBV18,TGTGCCAGCTCACCCCCGACCCAACGGGAGACCCAGTACTTC,CASSPPTQRETQYF
TRBD2,15,TRBJ2-7,NA,TRBV3-1/TRBV3-2,TGTGCCAGCAGCCAAGAGGCGGGGAGGGCCGGAATGCAGTACTTC,CASSQEAGRAGMQYF
NA,15,TRBJ1-4,NA,TRBV18,TGTGCCAGCTCCTATCAGGGGCAGAAAAATGAAAAACTGTTTTTT,CASSYQGQKNEKLFF
NA,11,TRBJ1-2,NA,TRBV6-5,TGTGCCAGCAGCCAGGGACACTTCTACACCTTC,CASSQGHFYTF
TRBD1,14,TRBJ1-2,few,TRBV6-2/TRBV6-3,TGTGCCAGCAGTTACTCGACAGGGGAGTATGGCTACACCTTC,CASSYSTGEYGYTF
NA,14,TRBJ1-2,NA,TRBV4-1,TGCGCCAGCAGCCAAGAGGGTATAGGGCAAGGCTACACCTTC,CASSQEGIGQGYTF
TRBD2,15,TRBJ2-1,NA,TRBV6-5,TGTGCCAGCAGGGCCCCCGGACTAGCGGCTTCCGAGCAGTTCTTC,CASRAPGLAASEQFF
NA,14,TRBJ1-1,NA,TRBV19,TGTGCCAGTAAGGGGACTTCACGGCGCACTGAAGCTTTCTTT,CASKGTSRRTEAFF
NA,12,TRBJ2-7,NA,TRBV30,TGTGCCTCCCTCGGGGGCTCCTACGAGCAGTACTTC,CASLGGSYEQYF
NA,15,TRBJ2-5,NA,TRBV7-3,TGTGCCAGCAGCTTAACTGGAGGGGTGGGGGAGACCCAGTACTTC,CASSLTGGVGETQYF
NA,13,TRBJ1-6,NA,TRBV3-1/TRBV3-2,TGTGCCAGCAGCCTAAGGACTGATTCACCCCTCCACTTT,CASSLRTDSPLHF
NA,12,TRBJ2-3,NA,TRBV28,TGTGCCAGCAGTTTCCAGACAGATACGCAGTATTTT,CASSFQTDTQYF
TRBD1,15,TRBJ2-7,once,TRBV5-1,TGCGCCAGCAGCTTGGAACAGGGGGCTTCTTACGAGCAGTACTTC,CASSLEQGASYEQYF
NA,12,TRBJ1-2,NA,TRBV15,TGTGCCACCAGCAGACGGGACTCGGGCTACACCTTC,CATSRRDSGYTF
NA,15,TRBJ1-3,NA,TRBV11-2,TGTGCCAGCAGCTTTTGGGGACTTTCTGGAAACACCATATATTTT,CASSFWGLSGNTIYF
TRBD1,15,TRBJ2-4,NA,TRBV4-1,TGCGCCAGCAGCCAACCCCGTCAGGGGGCAAACATTCAGTACTTC,CASSQPRQGANIQYF
TRBD1,12,TRBJ1-1,NA,TRBV6-5,TGTGCCAGCCGACAGGGTTTCACTGAAGCTTTCTTT,CASRQGFTEAFF
NA,16,TRBJ2-5,few,TRBV30,TGTGCCTGGAGTGTAGTGGGACCTACTGGCCAAGAGACCCAGTACTTC,CAWSVVGPTGQETQYF
NA,14,TRBJ2-7,NA,TRBV15,TGTGCCACCAGCAAGGTCGGGGGCTTATACGAGCAGTACTTC,CATSKVGGLYEQYF
NA,13,TRBJ2-7,NA,TRBV29-1,TGCAGCGTTGAAGTGACGAGGACCTACGAGCAGTACTTC,CSVEVTRTYEQYF
TRBD1,17,TRBJ1-4,NA,TRBV4-3,TGCGCCAGCAGCCCAGATGGCCCAGGGACAGGGTACGAAAAACTGTTTTTT,CASSPDGPGTGYEKLFF
NA,13,TRBJ1-2,NA,TRBV6-5,TGTGCCAGCACCCCAAGGGGTAGCTATGGCTACACCTTC,CASTPRGSYGYTF
NA,14,TRBJ2-7,NA,TRBV5-1,TGCGCCAGCAGCTTGACAGGGCCGGGAGTCGAGCAGTACTTC,CASSLTGPGVEQYF
NA,15,TRBJ1-4,NA,TRBV6-6,TGTGCCAGCAGTTACTCGTGGGGGGCTAATGAAAAACTGTTTTTT,CASSYSWGANEKLFF
NA,16,TRBJ2-6,NA,TRBV6-6,TGTGCCAGCAGCCGGGGACAACTCCTAGGGGCCAACGTCCTGACTTTC,CASSRGQLLGANVLTF
NA,15,TRBJ1-4,once,TRBV5-6,TGTGCCAGCAGCTTGGCCGTGGACGGTAATGAAAAACTGTTTTTT,CASSLAVDGNEKLFF
NA,16,TRBJ2-1,NA,TRBV27,TGTGCCAGCAGTTTATTGAGGGGGACCTCCTACAATGAGCAGTTCTTC,CASSLLRGTSYNEQFF
TRBD2,14,TRBJ2-7,NA,TRBV4-3,TGCGCCAGCAGCCAAGGTAGCGGGAGAGACGAGCAGTACTTC,CASSQGSGRDEQYF
TRBD2,16,TRBJ2-1,NA,TRBV2,TGTGCCAGCAGTCGGACTAGCGGGACCCCGGCCGATGAGCAGTTCTTC,CASSRTSGTPADEQFF
NA,13,TRBJ1-2,NA,TRBV2,TGTGCCAGCAGTGTAGGGGAGGCCTATGGCTACACCTTC,CASSVGEAYGYTF
NA,12,TRBJ2-3,once,TRBV28,TGTGCCTCCGGGGGTCAGACAGATACGCAGTATTTT,CASGGQTDTQYF
NA,14,TRBJ2-3,NA,TRBV11-2,TGTGCCAGCAGCTTACGGGGGGCCACAGATACGCAGTATTTT,CASSLRGATDTQYF
NA,12,TRBJ1-1,NA,TRBV7-9,TGTGCCAGCAGCTTAGGGACATCTGAAGCTTTCTTT,CASSLGTSEAFF
NA,15,TRBJ2-1,NA,TRBV4-2,TGTGCCAGCAGCCAAGAGACGTGGGGGTACAATGAGCAGTTCTTC,CASSQETWGYNEQFF
TRBD2,15,TRBJ2-1,NA,TRBV5-8,TGTGCCAGCAGCACCGGGACTAGCGGTTACAATGAGCAGTTCTTC,CASSTGTSGYNEQFF
NA,15,TRBJ2-5,NA,TRBV19,TGTGCCAGCAGAAAGCGGGACACTCGCCAAGAGACCCAGTACTTC,CASRKRDTRQETQYF
NA,14,TRBJ2-1,NA,TRBV28,TGTGCCAGCAGTTTTCTTGGGACGTACAATGAGCAGTTCTTC,CASSFLGTYNEQFF
NA,14,TRBJ1-1,few,TRBV30,TGTGCCTGGAAGGGGCAGGGAAAATTCACTGAAGCTTTCTTT,CAWKGQGKFTEAFF
NA,12,TRBJ2-3,NA,TRBV28,TGTGCCAGCAGTTTGTTAGGGAATACGCAGTATTTT,CASSLLGNTQYF